This is a list of T cell receptor beta chains from one sample in a study of cytomegalovirus exposure and HLA in healthy donors. This table comes from immunoSEQ multiplex PCR, and its TCRdb copy is limited to in-frame clones, with some not included. This sample has 180,000 or so clones, with around 77% found just once. Sequences were obtained from PBMCs. The receptors derive from a female donor in good health and CMV-seronegative. Both conserved end residues are part of each CDR3. A D gene is named only where the DNA matches it firmly. Clone sizes are given selectively: once, few, many, or a class where the clone is expanded.

d_gene,abundance,j_gene,v_gene,CDR3aa,CDR3nt
.,.,TRBJ2-5,TRBV7-9,CASSFPQGETQYF,TGTGCCAGCAGCTTTCCCCAGGGGGAGACCCAGTACTTC
TRBD1,.,TRBJ2-3,TRBV7-8,CASSLDRGQDTQYF,TGTGCCAGCAGCTTAGACAGGGGGCAAGATACGCAGTATTTT
.,.,TRBJ2-3,TRBV19,CASSIQGTDTQYF,TGTGCCAGTAGTATCCAGGGCACAGATACGCAGTATTTT
.,.,TRBJ2-1,TRBV14,CASSESGFEQFF,TGTGCCAGCAGCGAGTCAGGGTTTGAGCAGTTCTTC
TRBD1,few,TRBJ1-5,TRBV19,CASTPGTGGPNQPQHF,TGTGCCAGTACCCCCGGGACAGGGGGTCCCAATCAGCCCCAGCATTTT
.,.,TRBJ1-5,TRBV19,CASRPFGTRSNQPQHF,TGTGCCAGTCGGCCCTTCGGGACAAGATCCAATCAGCCCCAGCATTTT
.,.,TRBJ2-6,TRBV5-1,CASSSFTGRSGANVLTF,TGCGCCAGCAGCTCGTTCACAGGTCGGTCTGGGGCCAACGTCCTGACTTTC
TRBD2,.,TRBJ2-5,TRBV30,CAWRRGLAEQETQYF,TGTGCCTGGAGACGGGGACTAGCGGAACAAGAGACCCAGTACTTC
.,.,TRBJ2-7,TRBV28,CASSFRDNSRHEQYF,TGTGCCAGCAGTTTCCGGGACAACTCCAGACACGAGCAGTACTTC
.,.,TRBJ2-7,TRBV28,CASSRGTDAYYEQYF,TGTGCCAGCAGTCGCGGGACAGACGCCTACTACGAGCAGTACTTC
TRBD2,.,TRBJ2-3,TRBV28,CALRAGGGTDTQYF,TGTGCCCTAAGGGCCGGGGGGGGCACAGATACGCAGTATTTT
.,few,TRBJ2-3,TRBV2,CASSEDQGKGTQYF,TGTGCCAGCAGTGAAGATCAGGGTAAGGGTACGCAGTATTTT
TRBD1,.,TRBJ1-1,TRBV5-1,CASSFTEPGQGGAFF,TGCGCCAGCAGCTTTACCGAACCGGGACAGGGGGGAGCTTTCTTT
.,.,TRBJ1-1,TRBV19,CAARGTGNTEAFF,TGTGCCGCCAGGGGAACCGGAAACACTGAAGCTTTCTTT
.,.,TRBJ1-5,TRBV5-6,CASSLRRWGQGNQPQHF,TGTGCCAGCAGCTTGAGACGCTGGGGCCAAGGGAATCAGCCCCAGCATTTT
TRBD2,.,TRBJ2-5,TRBV5-6,CASSLERGVETQYF,TGTGCCAGCAGCTTGGAACGGGGGGTAGAGACCCAGTACTTC
TRBD2,.,TRBJ2-7,TRBV7-9,CSSSLGGSSYEQYF,TGTTCCAGCAGCTTGGGCGGGAGCTCCTACGAGCAGTACTTC
TRBD1,.,TRBJ1-5,TRBV11-2,CASSSTGGNQPQHF,TGTGCCAGCAGCTCGACAGGGGGCAATCAGCCCCAGCATTTT
.,.,TRBJ2-5,TRBV5-4,CASSLDGGYQETQYF,TGTGCCAGCAGCTTGGACGGGGGATACCAAGAGACCCAGTACTTC
TRBD2,.,TRBJ2-2,TRBV9,CASSVGASGSSGTGELFF,TGTGCCAGCAGCGTAGGGGCTAGCGGGAGCAGCGGCACCGGGGAGCTGTTTTTT
TRBD1,.,TRBJ1-5,TRBV27,CASNDRVEQPQHF,TGTGCCAGCAATGACAGGGTCGAGCAGCCCCAGCATTTT
.,.,TRBJ1-6,TRBV7-2,CASSLQAPGYNSPLHF,TGTGCCAGCAGCTTACAGGCACCAGGATATAATTCACCCCTCCACTTT
TRBD1,.,TRBJ1-5,TRBV5-5,CASSRDRGRSGQPQHF,TGTGCCAGCAGCCGTGACAGGGGCCGGTCAGGGCAGCCCCAGCATTTT
TRBD2,.,TRBJ2-1,TRBV29-1,CSVAGTSGDSSYNEQFF,TGCAGCGTCGCCGGGACTAGCGGGGATTCTTCCTACAATGAGCAGTTCTTC
TRBD2,.,TRBJ2-2,TRBV29-1,CSVVTSGRPLGGELFF,TGCAGCGTTGTTACTAGCGGGAGGCCCTTGGGAGGGGAGCTGTTTTTT
.,.,TRBJ2-2,TRBV6-5,CASRLQGNTGELFF,TGTGCCAGCAGACTACAGGGGAACACCGGGGAGCTGTTTTTT
TRBD2,.,TRBJ2-5,TRBV7-9,CASSYGIAGDQETQYF,TGTGCCAGCAGCTACGGGATAGCGGGTGACCAAGAGACCCAGTACTTC
.,few,TRBJ2-1,TRBV5-1,CASSLVVGGYNEQFF,TGCGCCAGCAGCTTGGTGGTGGGGGGATACAATGAGCAGTTCTTC
.,.,TRBJ1-2,TRBV4-2,CASSQEKRQATYGYTF,TGTGCCAGCAGCCAAGAGAAGAGACAGGCGACCTATGGCTACACCTTC
.,.,TRBJ2-6,TRBV5-1,CASSPLTGTSGANVLTF,TGCGCCAGCAGCCCTCTTACAGGGACATCTGGGGCCAACGTCCTGACTTTC
TRBD1,.,TRBJ2-2,TRBV19,CASRRRTGTTGELFF,TGTGCCAGTAGGAGGCGGACAGGAACCACCGGGGAGCTGTTTTTT
TRBD1,.,TRBJ2-1,TRBV28,CASSFPGQGSYNEQFF,TGTGCCAGCAGTTTCCCCGGACAGGGTAGCTACAATGAGCAGTTCTTC
TRBD2,.,TRBJ2-1,TRBV2,CASTPGLAEDNEQFF,TGTGCCAGCACCCCGGGGCTAGCGGAAGACAATGAGCAGTTCTTC
TRBD2,.,TRBJ2-7,TRBV7-3,CASSRDGLAGNEQYF,TGTGCCAGCAGCCGAGATGGACTAGCGGGGAACGAGCAGTACTTC
.,.,TRBJ1-3,TRBV5-5,CASSVTGRNTIYF,TGTGCCAGCAGCGTGACAGGCCGAAACACCATATATTTT
TRBD1,.,TRBJ2-7,TRBV28,CASRPRQGPYEQYF,TGTGCCAGCAGACCTCGACAGGGACCCTACGAGCAGTACTTC
.,.,TRBJ1-5,TRBV5-6,CASSIRTVSNQPQHF,TGTGCCAGCAGCATCCGGACAGTTAGCAATCAGCCCCAGCATTTT
TRBD1,.,TRBJ2-5,TRBV5-1,CASSSSQGAQETQYF,TGCGCCAGCAGCTCCTCACAGGGGGCACAAGAGACCCAGTACTTC
TRBD2,.,TRBJ2-5,TRBV2,CASRAGRGEETQYF,TGTGCCAGCAGGGCCGGGAGGGGCGAAGAGACCCAGTACTTC
.,once,TRBJ1-5,TRBV5-4,CASSLAGGQPQHF,TGTGCCAGCAGCTTGGCAGGAGGTCAGCCCCAGCATTTT
TRBD1,.,TRBJ2-7,TRBV7-2,CASSRTGPPYEQYF,TGTGCCAGCAGCCGGACAGGACCCCCCTACGAGCAGTACTTC
TRBD1,.,TRBJ1-6,TRBV25-1,CASTKNRGPDSPLHF,TGTGCCAGCACAAAAAACAGGGGGCCGGATTCACCCCTCCACTTT
.,few,TRBJ2-2,TRBV13,CASSPSRAGELFF,TGTGCCAGCAGCCCCTCCCGAGCCGGGGAGCTGTTTTTT
.,.,TRBJ1-3,TRBV4-3,CASSQEPLAGNTIYF,TGCGCCAGCAGCCAAGAGCCATTAGCTGGAAACACCATATATTTT
TRBD1,.,TRBJ2-7,TRBV18,CASSPRDRGEQYF,TGTGCCAGCTCACCCCGGGACAGGGGCGAGCAGTACTTC